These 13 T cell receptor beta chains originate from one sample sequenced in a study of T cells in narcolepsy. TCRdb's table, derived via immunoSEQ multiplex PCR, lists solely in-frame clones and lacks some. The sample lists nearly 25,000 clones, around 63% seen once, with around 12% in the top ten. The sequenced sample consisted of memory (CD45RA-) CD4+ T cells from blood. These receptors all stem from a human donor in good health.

CDR3 bases: TGTGCCAGTAGTGTACAGGACACGGGGGCCCAGTACTTC. Protein product: CASSVQDTGAQYF. The J gene is TRBJ2-5, the V gene TRBV19; tentative D call: TRBD2 (6 bases). The germline V and J ends were trimmed by 5 bases and 9 bases, with 16 bases remaining between them. CDR1 and CDR2 (germline): LNHDA, SQIVND (reference sequence). This CDR3 region has 13 residues.

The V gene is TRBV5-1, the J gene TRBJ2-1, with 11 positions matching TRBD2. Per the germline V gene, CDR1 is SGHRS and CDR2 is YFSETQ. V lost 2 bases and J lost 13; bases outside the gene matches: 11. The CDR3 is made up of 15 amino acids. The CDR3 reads CASSFSGGDHLYQFF. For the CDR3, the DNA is TGCGCCAGCAGCTTTAGCGGGGGGGACCACCTGTACCAGTTCTTC.

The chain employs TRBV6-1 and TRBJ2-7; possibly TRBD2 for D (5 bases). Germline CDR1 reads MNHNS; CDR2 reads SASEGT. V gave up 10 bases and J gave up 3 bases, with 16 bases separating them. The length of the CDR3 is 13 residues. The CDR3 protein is CATEDGLRYEQYF. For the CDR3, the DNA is TGTGCCACCGAGGACGGACTGCGCTACGAGCAGTACTTC.

The CDR3 loop reads CASSMRLNNQPQHF. CDR3 nucleotide sequence: TGTGCCAGTAGTATGAGGCTAAACAATCAGCCCCAGCATTTT. This chain connects TRBV19 to TRBJ1-5; D not certain. Trimming pared 3 bases from V and 3 bases from J, leaving 9 bases between. Germline V gene lookup returns CDR1 LNHDA and CDR2 SQIVND (reference sequence). This CDR3 comprises 14 residues.

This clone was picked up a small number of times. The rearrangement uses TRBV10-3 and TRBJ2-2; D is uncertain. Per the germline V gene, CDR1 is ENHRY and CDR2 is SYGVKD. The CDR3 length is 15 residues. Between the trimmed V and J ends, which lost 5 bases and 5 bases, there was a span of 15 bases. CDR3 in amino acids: CAISNDRASTGELFF. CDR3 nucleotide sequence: TGTGCCATCAGTAACGATAGGGCCTCGACCGGGGAGCTGTTTTTT.

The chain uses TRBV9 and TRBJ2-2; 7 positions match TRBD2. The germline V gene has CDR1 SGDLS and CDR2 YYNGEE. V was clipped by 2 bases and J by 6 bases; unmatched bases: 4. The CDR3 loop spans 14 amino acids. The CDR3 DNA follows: TGTGCCAGCAGCGTGGCCAGCGGGGCCGGGGAGCTGTTTTTT. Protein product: CASSVASGAGELFF. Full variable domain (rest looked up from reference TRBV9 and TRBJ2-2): DSGVTQTPKHLITATGQRVTLRCSPRSGDLSVYWYQQSLDQGLQFLIQYYNGEERAKGNILERFSAQQFPDLHSELNLSSLELGDSALYFCASSVASGAGELFFGEGSRLTVL.

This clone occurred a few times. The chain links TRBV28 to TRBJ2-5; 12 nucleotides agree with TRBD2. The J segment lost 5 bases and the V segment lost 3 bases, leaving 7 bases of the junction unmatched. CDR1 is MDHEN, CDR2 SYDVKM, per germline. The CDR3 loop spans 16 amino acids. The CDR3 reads CASSFASGRGSETQYF. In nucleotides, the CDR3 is TGTGCCAGCAGTTTCGCTAGCGGGAGGGGCTCGGAGACCCAGTACTTC.

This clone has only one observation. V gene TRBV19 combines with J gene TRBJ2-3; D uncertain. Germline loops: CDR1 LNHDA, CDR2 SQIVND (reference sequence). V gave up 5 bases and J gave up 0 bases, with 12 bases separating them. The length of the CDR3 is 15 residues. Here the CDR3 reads CASSPSGASTDTQYF. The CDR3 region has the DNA TGTGCCAGTAGTCCCTCTGGAGCAAGCACAGATACGCAGTATTTT.

Here the CDR3 reads CASSPIRGDSNNSPLHF. The CDR3 nucleotides are TGTGCCAGCTCACCAATCAGGGGGGACTCGAATAATTCACCCCTCCACTTT. The chain couples TRBV18 to TRBJ1-6, with TRBD1 identical over 7 bases. J gave up 5 bases and V 2 bases, and 9 bases lay outside the gene matches. CDR1 and CDR2 from the germline V gene are KGHSH and LQKENI. CDR3 length equals 17 residues.

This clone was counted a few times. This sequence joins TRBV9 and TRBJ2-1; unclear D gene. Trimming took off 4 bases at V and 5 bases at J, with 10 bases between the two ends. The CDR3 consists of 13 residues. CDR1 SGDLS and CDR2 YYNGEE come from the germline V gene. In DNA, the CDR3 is TGTGCCAGCAGCACCCGGGCCGACAATGAGCAGTTCTTC. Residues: CASSTRADNEQFF. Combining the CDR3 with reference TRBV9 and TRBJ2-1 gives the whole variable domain DSGVTQTPKHLITATGQRVTLRCSPRSGDLSVYWYQQSLDQGLQFLIQYYNGEERAKGNILERFSAQQFPDLHSELNLSSLELGDSALYFCASSTRADNEQFFGPGTRLTVL.

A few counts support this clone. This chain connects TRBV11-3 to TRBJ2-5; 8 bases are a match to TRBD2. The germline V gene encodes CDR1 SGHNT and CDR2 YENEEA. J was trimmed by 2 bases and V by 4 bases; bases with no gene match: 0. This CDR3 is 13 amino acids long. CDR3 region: CASSSSGQETQYF. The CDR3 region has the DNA TGTGCCAGCAGCTCTAGCGGGCAAGAGACCCAGTACTTC.

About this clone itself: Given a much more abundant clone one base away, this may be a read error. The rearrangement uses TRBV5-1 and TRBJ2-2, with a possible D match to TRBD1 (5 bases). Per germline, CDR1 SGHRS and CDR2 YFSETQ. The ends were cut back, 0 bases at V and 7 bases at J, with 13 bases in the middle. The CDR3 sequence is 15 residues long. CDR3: CASSLAAGINGELFF. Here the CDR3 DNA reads TGCGCCAGCAGCTTGGCCGCAGGGATAAACGGGGAGCTGTTTTTT.

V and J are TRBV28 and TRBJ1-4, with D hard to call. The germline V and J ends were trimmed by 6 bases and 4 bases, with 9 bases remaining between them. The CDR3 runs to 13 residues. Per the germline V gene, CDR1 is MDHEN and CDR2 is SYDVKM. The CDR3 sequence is CASRRLVNEKLFF. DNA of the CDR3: TGTGCCAGCAGGAGGTTGGTTAATGAAAAACTGTTTTTT.